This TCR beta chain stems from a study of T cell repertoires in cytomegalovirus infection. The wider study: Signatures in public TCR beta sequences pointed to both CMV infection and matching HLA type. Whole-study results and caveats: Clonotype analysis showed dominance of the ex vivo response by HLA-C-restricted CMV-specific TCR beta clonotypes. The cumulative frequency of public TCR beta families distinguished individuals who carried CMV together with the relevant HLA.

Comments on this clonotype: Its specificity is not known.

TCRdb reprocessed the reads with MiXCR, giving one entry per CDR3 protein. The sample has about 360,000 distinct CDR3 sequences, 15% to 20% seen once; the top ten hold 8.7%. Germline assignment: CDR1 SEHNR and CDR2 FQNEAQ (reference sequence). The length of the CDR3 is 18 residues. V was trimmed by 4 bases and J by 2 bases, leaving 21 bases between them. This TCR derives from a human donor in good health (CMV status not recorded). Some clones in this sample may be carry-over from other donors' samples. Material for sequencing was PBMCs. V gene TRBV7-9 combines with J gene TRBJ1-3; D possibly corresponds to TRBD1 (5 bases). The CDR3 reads CASSSTTARDRTGNTIYF. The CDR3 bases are TGTGCCAGCAGCTCGACGACAGCCCGAGACAGAACTGGAAACACCATATATTTT. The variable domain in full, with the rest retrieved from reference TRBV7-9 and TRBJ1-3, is DTGVSQNPRHKITKRGQNVTFRCDPISEHNRLYWYRQTLGQGPEFLTYFQNEAQLEKSRLLSDRFSAERPKGSFSTLEIQRTEQGDSAMYLCASSSTTARDRTGNTIYFGEGSWLTVV.